Below, 11 T cell receptor beta chains from the same sample are listed, as sequenced in a study of T-cell reconstitution after alpha-beta-depleted transplantation in children. Unique molecular identifiers tagged the TCRbeta library. TCRdb reprocessed the PCR reads via MiXCR and lists one record per CDR3 protein. The sample contains about 250,000 distinct CDR3 sequences, under 30% of which appear only once. Sequenced here: PBMCs, mostly from graft donor cells, sampled 360 days after TCRalphabeta/CD19-depleted stem cell transplant. The origin of the receptors is a female patient aged 2-9 years who had a stem cell transplant for congenital amegakaryocytic thrombocytopenia, so the T cells may come from the graft donor.

This clonotype turned up a few times. The chain has TRBV28 and TRBJ2-5, with unresolved D. Germline V gives CDR1 MDHEN, CDR2 SYDVKM. V lost 5 bases, J lost 1 base, and 8 bases lay in between. The CDR3 has 13 amino acids. The CDR3 DNA reads TGTGCCAGCAGTCGTTACAGCCAAGAGACCCAGTACTTC. Residues: CASSRYSQETQYF.

The gene calls are TRBV7-9 and TRBJ2-3; 9 bases align to TRBD2. The V segment lost 5 bases and the J segment 0 bases; nucleotides outside the gene matches: 6. This CDR3 region has 16 residues. Germline lookup yields CDR1 SEHNR and CDR2 FQNEAQ (reference sequence). The CDR3 bases are TGTGCCAGCAGCCCTACTAGCGGGCTAAGCACAGATACGCAGTATTTT. This encodes CASSPTSGLSTDTQYF. Combining the CDR3 with reference TRBV7-9 and TRBJ2-3 gives the whole variable domain DTGVSQNPRHKITKRGQNVTFRCDPISEHNRLYWYRQTLGQGPEFLTYFQNEAQLEKSRLLSDRFSAERPKGSFSTLEIQRTEQGDSAMYLCASSPTSGLSTDTQYFGPGTRLTVL.

V gene TRBV30 combines with J gene TRBJ2-7; possible D gene TRBD1, 5 bases. The V and J ends lost 6 bases and 3 bases respectively, with 9 bases between them. This CDR3 is 11 amino acids long. Germline CDR1 is GTSNPN and CDR2 is SVGIG (reference sequence). The CDR3 region has the DNA TGTGCCTGTGACAGAATCTACGAGCAGTACTTC. Encoded protein: CACDRIYEQYF.

This clonotype was picked up many times. V is TRBV12-3 or TRBV12-4 and J is TRBJ2-1; 7 nucleotides match TRBD1. The CDR3 length is 13 residues. With V trimmed by 10 bases and J by 3 bases, 6 bases remained unmatched. The CDR3 spells CATRDSYYNEQFF. CDR3 DNA sequence: TGTGCCACCCGGGACAGCTACTACAATGAGCAGTTCTTC.

The chain has TRBV20-1 and TRBJ2-3, with 11 bases lining up with TRBD2. Germline CDR1 and CDR2: DFQATT and SNEGSKA (reference sequence). This CDR3 is 14 amino acids long. Unmatched junction bases numbered 5, after V lost 6 bases and J lost 3 bases. CDR3 DNA sequence: TGCAGTGCAACGACTAGCGGGGCGACAGATACGCAGTATTTT. This translates into CSATTSGATDTQYF.

This clonotype turned up a few times. The chain employs TRBV20-1 and TRBJ2-3; weak D call: TRBD2 (7 bases). CDR3 length equals 16 residues. The germline V and J ends were trimmed by 3 bases and 6 bases, with 22 bases remaining between them. Germline loops: CDR1 DFQATT, CDR2 SNEGSKA (reference sequence). The CDR3 loop is CSARSGGPSGHDTQYF. The CDR3 nucleotides are TGCAGTGCTAGGTCCGGGGGGCCCTCAGGTCATGATACGCAGTATTTT.

The V call is TRBV7-9, the J call TRBJ1-5; D possibly corresponds to TRBD1 (5 bases). Germline V gene sequence: CDR1 SEHNR, CDR2 FQNEAQ (reference sequence). V was trimmed by 1 base and J by 10 bases, leaving 17 bases between them. The CDR3 runs to 15 residues. CDR3 DNA: TGTGCCAGCAGCTTAGACCCAGGGCATCACCGTCCCCAGCATTTT. It is translated as CASSLDPGHHRPQHF.

The table lists this clonotype with a few counts. This sequence joins TRBV4-2 and TRBJ2-1, with 9 bases identical to TRBD1. CDR1 and CDR2 (germline): LGHNA, YNFKEQ. The CDR3 runs 15 residues. Trimming at V came to 3 bases and at J to 5 bases, leaving 5 bases not matched to a gene. CDR3 sequence (DNA): TGTGCCAGCAGCCAGGACAGGGGTTATGACAATGAGCAGTTCTTC. Translation: CASSQDRGYDNEQFF.

V is TRBV12-5 and J is TRBJ1-5; D not resolved. Looked up from germline, CDR1 is LGHNT and CDR2 is FRNRAP. The CDR3 sequence is 11 residues long. The CDR3 region has the DNA TGTGCCCTGTTGGGGTCTCAGCCCCAGCATTTT. This encodes CALLGSQPQHF.

In its sample, this clonotype was seen a few times. V usage is TRBV29-1 and J usage is TRBJ1-2, with D uncertain. Trimming stripped 4 bases from V and 3 bases from J, with 6 bases between. Germline V gene lookup returns CDR1 SQVTM and CDR2 ANQGSEA. CDR3 length: 11 residues. The CDR3 coding sequence is TGCAGCGTTGCTGGGGACTATGGCTACACCTTC. It specifies CSVAGDYGYTF.

The rearrangement joins TRBV12-3 or TRBV12-4 to TRBJ1-3; D gene uncertain. This CDR3 region has 17 residues. V lost 1 base, J lost 4 bases, and 17 bases lay in between. This chain's CDR3 is CASSLVRAPVRGNTIYF. The CDR3 DNA reads TGTGCCAGCAGTTTAGTGAGGGCACCCGTAAGAGGAAACACCATATATTTT.